Following are 20 T cell receptor beta chains from one sample sequenced in a study of response to subunit inactivated influenza vaccine. TCRdb independently ran MiXCR on the RT-PCR reads; one entry per CDR3 protein. Counted here are around 530,000 distinct CDR3 sequences, 16% occurring once; the ten biggest clones make up roughly 3.1%. The specimen comprised CD4+ T cells sorted from PBMCs, sampled approximately 25 months after vaccination. These receptors were taken from a man aged 50 to 69 who received an inactivated influenza vaccine.

V is TRBV15 and J is TRBJ1-5; D gene unclear. V lost 5 bases, J lost 7 bases, and 15 bases lay in between. Germline assignment: CDR1 LNHNV and CDR2 YYDKDF (reference sequence). The CDR3 covers 14 residues. The CDR3 nucleotides are TGTGCCACCAGCCCCCGAGGAAAGATCCAGCCCCAGCATTTT. Protein product: CATSPRGKIQPQHF. Using reference TRBV15 and TRBJ1-5 for the parts outside the CDR3, the full variable domain is DAMVIQNPRYQVTQFGKPVTLSCSQTLNHNVMYWYQQKSSQAPKLLFHYYDKDFNNEADTPDNFQSRRPNTSFCFLDIRSPGLGDTAMYLCATSPRGKIQPQHFGDGTRLSIL.

This clonotype occurred a few times. The chain joins TRBV25-1 to TRBJ2-7; TRBD1 agrees at 9 bases. The CDR3 runs to 15 residues. Germline CDR1 and CDR2: MGHDK and SYGVNS. V lost 4 bases, J lost 7 bases, and 11 bases stayed unmatched. This CDR3 is CASSVLGQGTKEQYF. Here the CDR3 DNA reads TGTGCCAGCAGTGTATTGGGACAGGGCACGAAGGAGCAGTACTTC.

This sequence joins TRBV10-3 and TRBJ2-1; tentatively, D is TRBD1 (6 bases). CDR1 and CDR2 from the germline V gene are ENHRY and SYGVKD. CDR3 length: 13 amino acids. V gave up 7 bases and J gave up 9 bases, with 16 bases separating them. The CDR3 region has the DNA TGTGCCATCAAAGGGGGAGCCCCGGTTGAGCAGTTCTTC. Its translation is CAIKGGAPVEQFF.

This clonotype has more than one count but fewer than ten. The CDR3 DNA reads as TGTGCCAGCAGCAAGGGAGGGGGCTTTGATGAAAAACTGTTTTTT. Translated: CASSKGGGFDEKLFF. This sequence joins TRBV11-3 and TRBJ1-4; 7 bases agree with TRBD1. This CDR3 spans 15 amino acids. V shed 5 bases and J 6 bases; nucleotides not matched to a gene: 9. Germline-derived CDR1 and CDR2 are SGHNT and YENEEA.

Ten or more counts support this clonotype. V is TRBV11-2 and J is TRBJ1-6; D unclear. Trimming left V 5 bases short and J 0 bases short, with 11 bases between. CDR1 is SGHAT and CDR2 is FQNNGV in the germline V gene. The CDR3 length is 16 residues. The CDR3 reads CASSPLEISYNSPLHF. CDR3 DNA: TGTGCCAGCAGCCCCCTCGAGATCTCCTATAATTCACCCCTCCACTTT.

This clonotype has only one observation. This chain connects TRBV20-1 to TRBJ2-5; 7 bases agree with TRBD1. Germline CDR1 reads DFQATT; CDR2 reads SNEGSKA (reference sequence). Trimming took 3 bases from V and 1 from J; bases not matched to a gene: 11. This CDR3 is built from 16 residues. The CDR3 DNA is TGCAGTGCTAGCCCCCGGACAGGAACCATCCAAGAGACCCAGTACTTC. It translates to CSASPRTGTIQETQYF.

This clonotype was detected a few times. The chain carries TRBV12-3 or TRBV12-4 and TRBJ1-1; 7 nucleotides align to TRBD1. With V trimmed by 6 bases and J by 6 bases, 7 bases remained unmatched. This CDR3 has 13 residues. CDR3 nucleotides: TGTGCCAGCAGCCCGACAGGGCCCCCTGAAGCTTTCTTT. Translating gives CASSPTGPPEAFF.

The rearrangement uses TRBV20-1 and TRBJ2-7; weak D call: TRBD1 (5 bases). Germline CDR1 DFQATT, CDR2 SNEGSKA (reference sequence). V gave up 2 bases and J gave up 6 bases, with 8 bases separating them. The CDR3 loop spans 11 amino acids. Written as DNA, the CDR3 is TGCAGTGCTAGACCCCAGGGCGAGCAGTACTTC. Translating it yields CSARPQGEQYF.

This clonotype was picked up a small number of times. The rearrangement links TRBV6-6 to TRBJ2-2; D is perhaps TRBD2 (5 bases). In germline, CDR1 is MNHNY, CDR2 SVGAGI (reference sequence). Trimming pared 4 bases from V and 9 bases from J, leaving 12 bases between. The CDR3 length is 13 residues. This CDR3 is CASSFKGSRELFF. CDR3 nucleotides: TGTGCCAGCAGTTTCAAAGGGAGTAGGGAGCTGTTTTTT.

The chain is built from TRBV7-2 and TRBJ2-4; D possibly corresponds to TRBD2 (7 bases). The CDR3 length is 15 residues. The germline V gene encodes CDR1 SGHTA and CDR2 FQGNSA. Between the trimmed V and J ends, which lost 5 bases and 7 bases, there was a span of 18 bases. Here the CDR3 reads CASSPTWGGANIQYF. The CDR3 nucleotides are TGTGCCAGCAGCCCTACCTGGGGGGGGGCGAACATTCAGTACTTC.

The chain joins TRBV12-3 or TRBV12-4 to TRBJ2-2; the D is unclear. This CDR3 region has 13 residues. V dropped 6 bases and J dropped 4 bases, with 9 bases sitting between them. Here the CDR3 DNA reads TGTGCCAGCAGGTCTACAGTCACCGGGGAGCTGTTTTTT. It yields the protein CASRSTVTGELFF.

This clonotype was seen a handful of times. The V and J genes are TRBV5-1 and TRBJ1-2; D gene uncertain. The V end lost 0 bases, the J end lost 4 bases, and 10 bases lay between the germline ends. This CDR3 region has 14 residues. Germline V gene data show CDR1 as SGHRS and CDR2 as YFSETQ. CDR3 bases: TGCGCCAGCAGCTTGGATTCTGTTGGCTATGGCTACACCTTC. This translates into CASSLDSVGYGYTF.

This clonotype was observed at least ten times. V usage is TRBV5-5 and J usage is TRBJ2-7; unclear D gene. The CDR3 length is 14 residues. The V gene's germline CDR1 is SGHKS and CDR2 YYEKEE (reference sequence). V lost 1 base and J 2 bases, leaving 10 bases between the germline ends. CDR3 protein: CASSLSLRTYEQYF. The CDR3 region has the DNA TGTGCCAGCAGCTTGTCCCTCAGAACCTACGAGCAGTACTTC.

About this clonotype: This may be a read error: a much more frequent sequence differs by one nucleotide. This chain joins TRBV6-5 and TRBJ2-2; D remains unclear. Germline V lookup: CDR1 MNHEY, CDR2 SVGAGI. The V end was cut by 6 bases, the J end by 0 bases, with 2 bases between. This CDR3 has 12 residues. The CDR3 sequence: CASRSNTGELFF. The DNA for the CDR3 is TGTGCCAGCAGATCGAACACCGGGGAGCTGTTTTTT.

The chain recombines TRBV12-3 or TRBV12-4 with TRBJ2-2; D is perhaps TRBD2 (6 bases). V was clipped by 5 bases and J by 2 bases, with 15 bases between them. This CDR3 spans 16 amino acids. This CDR3 reads CASSRGPAGNTGELFF. CDR3 coding DNA: TGTGCCAGCAGTAGGGGTCCAGCGGGTAACACCGGGGAGCTGTTTTTT.

This clonotype was counted a few times. The chain combines TRBV30 with TRBJ1-5; unclear D gene. Germline lookup yields CDR1 GTSNPN and CDR2 SVGIG (reference sequence). The germline V and J ends were trimmed by 2 bases and 7 bases, with 12 bases remaining between them. The CDR3 loop spans 13 amino acids. The CDR3 loop reads CAWSSGAGQPQHF. The CDR3 DNA reads TGTGCCTGGAGTTCAGGAGCTGGCCAGCCCCAGCATTTT. The complete variable domain, with remaining parts taken from reference TRBV30 and TRBJ1-5, reads SQTIHQWPATLVQPVGSPLSLECTVEGTSNPNLYWYRQAAGRGLQLLFYSVGIGQISSEVPQNLSASRPQDRQFILSSKKLLLSDSGFYLCAWSSGAGQPQHFGDGTRLSIL.

This clonotype was seen more than once but under ten times. The rearrangement links TRBV9 to TRBJ1-2; D call uncertain. Germline assignment: CDR1 SGDLS and CDR2 YYNGEE. The CDR3 covers 15 residues. The V end lost 0 bases, the J end lost 3 bases, and 12 bases lay between the germline ends. CDR3 nucleotide sequence: TGTGCCAGCAGCGTAGACCTTGCTGGGGACTATGGCTACACCTTC. Translated: CASSVDLAGDYGYTF. The full variable domain, in which reference TRBV9 and TRBJ1-2 provide the parts outside the CDR3, is DSGVTQTPKHLITATGQRVTLRCSPRSGDLSVYWYQQSLDQGLQFLIQYYNGEERAKGNILERFSAQQFPDLHSELNLSSLELGDSALYFCASSVDLAGDYGYTFGSGTRLTVV.

Only a few counts were recorded for this clonotype. The J gene is TRBJ2-1, the V gene TRBV15; TRBD1 is a possible D gene (5 bases). Germline V gene sequence: CDR1 LNHNV, CDR2 YYDKDF (reference sequence). This CDR3 region has 16 residues. V was pared by 1 base and J by 0 bases, with 10 bases between. The CDR3 here is CATSRARQGSYNEQFF. DNA of the CDR3: TGTGCCACCAGCAGAGCGAGGCAGGGCTCCTACAATGAGCAGTTCTTC.

This sequence joins TRBV11-3 and TRBJ2-5; no definite D call. The CDR3 loop spans 14 amino acids. V dropped 3 bases and J dropped 2 bases, with 10 bases sitting between them. Per germline, CDR1 SGHNT and CDR2 YENEEA. As DNA, the CDR3 is TGTGCCAGCAGCTTGAACAGCGTACAAGAGACCCAGTACTTC. Amino acids: CASSLNSVQETQYF.

This clonotype was seen a few times. The V call is TRBV6-2 or TRBV6-3, the J call TRBJ2-1; D remains unclear. The CDR3 covers 15 residues. V was shortened by 4 bases and J by 8 bases, with 18 bases between the two germline ends. Germline V gene sequence: CDR1 MNHEY, CDR2 SVGEGT. The CDR3, as DNA: TGTGCCAGCAGTTCCCCAGGAGCGAATACTTATGAGCAGTTCTTC. Residues: CASSSPGANTYEQFF.